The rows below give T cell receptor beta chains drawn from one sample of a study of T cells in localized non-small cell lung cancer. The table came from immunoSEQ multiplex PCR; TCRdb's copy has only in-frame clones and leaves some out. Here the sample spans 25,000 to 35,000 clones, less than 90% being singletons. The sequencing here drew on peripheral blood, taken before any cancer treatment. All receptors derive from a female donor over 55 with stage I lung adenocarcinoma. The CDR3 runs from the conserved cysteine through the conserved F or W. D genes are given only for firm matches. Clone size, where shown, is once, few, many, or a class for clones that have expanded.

cdr3_nt: TGTGCCAGCAGCTTAACCTTAGCGGAGTCAACCGATACGCAGTATTTT
cdr3_aa: CASSLTLAESTDTQYF
d_call: NA
j_call: TRBJ2-3
v_call: TRBV7-9
clone_size: NA

cdr3_nt: TGTGCCAGCAGCGACCCAGGGACGGTGCCTGAAGCTTTCTTT
cdr3_aa: CASSDPGTVPEAFF
d_call: NA
j_call: TRBJ1-1
v_call: TRBV28
clone_size: NA

cdr3_nt: TGTGCCAGCAGCCTGGGACAGTTGGTCGGGGAGCTGTTTTTT
cdr3_aa: CASSLGQLVGELFF
d_call: TRBD1
j_call: TRBJ2-2
v_call: TRBV14
clone_size: NA

cdr3_nt: TGCAGCGTCCCCGTGGGCGGACTCTCCTACGAGCAGTACTTC
cdr3_aa: CSVPVGGLSYEQYF
d_call: NA
j_call: TRBJ2-7
v_call: TRBV29-1
clone_size: few

cdr3_nt: TGTGCCAGTACCCCGGACAGGAGCCCCTATGGCTACACCTTC
cdr3_aa: CASTPDRSPYGYTF
d_call: TRBD1
j_call: TRBJ1-2
v_call: TRBV19
clone_size: NA

cdr3_nt: TGTGCCAGCAGCTTGGTTGAGGGGGGGAATTCACCCCTCCACTTT
cdr3_aa: CASSLVEGGNSPLHF
d_call: NA
j_call: TRBJ1-6
v_call: TRBV5-4
clone_size: NA

cdr3_nt: TGTGCCTTAGAGGTCGGGATTTCGAACACCGGGGAGCTGTTTTTT
cdr3_aa: CALEVGISNTGELFF
d_call: NA
j_call: TRBJ2-2
v_call: TRBV7-9
clone_size: NA

cdr3_nt: TGTGCCAGCAGCGTAGCGGAGGGGTGGACCCGCAATGAGCAGTTCTTC
cdr3_aa: CASSVAEGWTRNEQFF
d_call: NA
j_call: TRBJ2-1
v_call: TRBV9
clone_size: NA

cdr3_nt: TGCGCCAGCAGTGAGTCAGCCGCTAGCAATGAGCAGTTCTTC
cdr3_aa: CASSESAASNEQFF
d_call: NA
j_call: TRBJ2-1
v_call: TRBV10-2
clone_size: NA

cdr3_nt: TGTGCCAGCAGCGTAATACGGGGGTACGAGCAGTACTTC
cdr3_aa: CASSVIRGYEQYF
d_call: NA
j_call: TRBJ2-7
v_call: TRBV5-8
clone_size: few

cdr3_nt: TGTGCCAGCAGTTACTCGGGGGGTCCCACAGATACGCAGTATTTT
cdr3_aa: CASSYSGGPTDTQYF
d_call: NA
j_call: TRBJ2-3
v_call: TRBV6-5
clone_size: NA

cdr3_nt: TGTGCCAGCAGCAAGTTTTTTCGGCCGGGCGGCAGCAATGAGCAGTTCTTC
cdr3_aa: CASSKFFRPGGSNEQFF
d_call: NA
j_call: TRBJ2-1
v_call: TRBV21-1
clone_size: NA

cdr3_nt: TGTGCCACACAGGGTGGTGGGTTGGTGCAGTACTTC
cdr3_aa: CATQGGGLVQYF
d_call: NA
j_call: TRBJ2-7
v_call: TRBV28
clone_size: NA

cdr3_nt: TGTGCCAGCAGTCATCCTAGCGGGCCGAGCTCCTACGAGCAGTACTTC
cdr3_aa: CASSHPSGPSSYEQYF
d_call: TRBD2
j_call: TRBJ2-7
v_call: TRBV28
clone_size: NA

cdr3_nt: TGTGCCAGCAGCTTACCTCGTAGTCTGGGACCGCAGTGGTATTTT
cdr3_aa: CASSLPRSLGPQWYF
d_call: NA
j_call: TRBJ2-3
v_call: TRBV7-9
clone_size: NA

cdr3_nt: TGTGCCAGCAGTTTATCACTAGCGGGAGGCACAGATACGCAGTATTTT
cdr3_aa: CASSLSLAGGTDTQYF
d_call: TRBD2
j_call: TRBJ2-3
v_call: TRBV27
clone_size: NA

cdr3_nt: TGCAGCGCCAGACTAGCGGGAGGGTACAATGAGCAGTTCTTC
cdr3_aa: CSARLAGGYNEQFF
d_call: TRBD2
j_call: TRBJ2-1
v_call: TRBV29-1
clone_size: NA

cdr3_nt: TGTGCCAGCAGCGCAAGACTAGCGGGAGCCGCTGAGCAGTTCTTC
cdr3_aa: CASSARLAGAAEQFF
d_call: TRBD2
j_call: TRBJ2-1
v_call: TRBV7-2
clone_size: NA

cdr3_nt: TGTGCCAGCAGCTTCACAGGAGGAAACACCATATATTTT
cdr3_aa: CASSFTGGNTIYF
d_call: NA
j_call: TRBJ1-3
v_call: TRBV5-4
clone_size: NA

cdr3_nt: TGTGCCAGTAGCCGGACCCCAGCGGGAGTGTCCTCCGATACGCAGTATTTT
cdr3_aa: CASSRTPAGVSSDTQYF
d_call: TRBD2
j_call: TRBJ2-3
v_call: TRBV19
clone_size: NA

cdr3_nt: TGTGCCAGCTCACCATTCGACAGGGGGCGAGGAGAAAAACTGTTTTTT
cdr3_aa: CASSPFDRGRGEKLFF
d_call: TRBD1
j_call: TRBJ1-4
v_call: TRBV18
clone_size: NA

cdr3_nt: TGCGCCAGCAGCTTGAGCCTAGCGGGAGAAAACGAGCAGTACTTC
cdr3_aa: CASSLSLAGENEQYF
d_call: TRBD2
j_call: TRBJ2-7
v_call: TRBV5-1
clone_size: NA

cdr3_nt: TGTGCCAGCCTGGGGGCACGGGGGACTGAAGCTTTCTTT
cdr3_aa: CASLGARGTEAFF
d_call: NA
j_call: TRBJ1-1
v_call: TRBV2
clone_size: NA

cdr3_nt: TGTGCCAGCAATAGACAGGGCGATGGCTACACCTTC
cdr3_aa: CASNRQGDGYTF
d_call: TRBD1
j_call: TRBJ1-2
v_call: TRBV25-1
clone_size: NA

cdr3_nt: TGTGCCGGCAGCCCAGGGACAGGTCGAGGGAACACTGAAGCTTTCTTT
cdr3_aa: CAGSPGTGRGNTEAFF
d_call: TRBD1
j_call: TRBJ1-1
v_call: TRBV6-6
clone_size: NA

cdr3_nt: TGCAGCGTTGAGCCGAATAGCTGGAGCTCCTACAATGAGCAGTTCTTC
cdr3_aa: CSVEPNSWSSYNEQFF
d_call: NA
j_call: TRBJ2-1
v_call: TRBV29-1
clone_size: NA

cdr3_nt: TGTGCCAGTAGTATAGATTTAAGGGCGGAGCCCCGTGGGGAGCTGTTTTTT
cdr3_aa: CASSIDLRAEPRGELFF
d_call: NA
j_call: TRBJ2-2
v_call: TRBV19
clone_size: NA

cdr3_nt: TGTGCCAGCAGCGGGGGGACTGGACCGGGACAACAGTACTTC
cdr3_aa: CASSGGTGPGQQYF
d_call: NA
j_call: TRBJ2-5
v_call: TRBV9
clone_size: once

cdr3_nt: TGCAGCGTTGAAGATTGGGTGGCCAATGAGCAGTTCTTC
cdr3_aa: CSVEDWVANEQFF
d_call: NA
j_call: TRBJ2-1
v_call: TRBV29-1
clone_size: NA

cdr3_nt: TGTGCCAGCAGTTACGGAGACAGGCTGAACACTGAAGCTTTCTTT
cdr3_aa: CASSYGDRLNTEAFF
d_call: NA
j_call: TRBJ1-1
v_call: TRBV6-6
clone_size: NA

cdr3_nt: TGTGCCAGCAGCTGGGGAGAGAACACTGAAGCTTTCTTT
cdr3_aa: CASSWGENTEAFF
d_call: NA
j_call: TRBJ1-1
v_call: TRBV5-5
clone_size: NA

cdr3_nt: TGTGCCAGTAGTCCAGGGGTCAACTATGGCTACACCTTC
cdr3_aa: CASSPGVNYGYTF
d_call: NA
j_call: TRBJ1-2
v_call: TRBV19
clone_size: NA

cdr3_nt: TGTGCCTGGAGCCGAGGGACAGGAGGATATGGCTACACCTTC
cdr3_aa: CAWSRGTGGYGYTF
d_call: TRBD1
j_call: TRBJ1-2
v_call: TRBV30
clone_size: NA

cdr3_nt: TGTGCCAGCAGTTACGGGCCAACCGGGGAGCTGTTTTTT
cdr3_aa: CASSYGPTGELFF
d_call: NA
j_call: TRBJ2-2
v_call: TRBV6-5
clone_size: NA

cdr3_nt: TGTGCCAGCAGCCAAGACCGGATGGGTTTAAACACTGAAGCTTTCTTT
cdr3_aa: CASSQDRMGLNTEAFF
d_call: NA
j_call: TRBJ1-1
v_call: TRBV14
clone_size: NA

cdr3_nt: TGTGCCAGCAGCTTCATGGGGGACCAAGAGACCCAGTACTTC
cdr3_aa: CASSFMGDQETQYF
d_call: NA
j_call: TRBJ2-5
v_call: TRBV7-2
clone_size: NA

cdr3_nt: TGTGCCAGCAGCGTAAGGGACAGTTATCAGCCCCAGCATTTT
cdr3_aa: CASSVRDSYQPQHF
d_call: TRBD1
j_call: TRBJ1-5
v_call: TRBV9
clone_size: NA

cdr3_nt: TGTGCCAGCAAAGGCGGCCCGGGGAGGGATACGCAGTATTTT
cdr3_aa: CASKGGPGRDTQYF
d_call: NA
j_call: TRBJ2-3
v_call: TRBV2
clone_size: NA

cdr3_nt: TGTGCCAGCAGCTTGGATGGGGCCTCTGGGGCCAACGTCCTGACTTTC
cdr3_aa: CASSLDGASGANVLTF
d_call: NA
j_call: TRBJ2-6
v_call: TRBV5-8
clone_size: NA

cdr3_nt: TGTGCCTGGAGTGAGGCTTCTGGAAACACCATATATTTT
cdr3_aa: CAWSEASGNTIYF
d_call: NA
j_call: TRBJ1-3
v_call: TRBV30
clone_size: NA

cdr3_nt: TGCGCCAGCAGCCAGCCACCTGGGTCGGCCAAAAACATTCAGTACTTC
cdr3_aa: CASSQPPGSAKNIQYF
d_call: NA
j_call: TRBJ2-4
v_call: TRBV4-1
clone_size: NA

cdr3_nt: TGTGCCAGCAGCTTAGAGGGCCCCGGGACTAGCGGTTACAATGAGCAGTTCTTC
cdr3_aa: CASSLEGPGTSGYNEQFF
d_call: TRBD2
j_call: TRBJ2-1
v_call: TRBV7-2
clone_size: NA

cdr3_nt: TGTGCCAGCAGCCTTAGGCGGGAGACATGGCAAGAGACCCAGTACTTC
cdr3_aa: CASSLRRETWQETQYF
d_call: TRBD2
j_call: TRBJ2-5
v_call: TRBV14
clone_size: NA

cdr3_nt: TGTGCCTGGAGGGACAATACCCGAGGCTTGGCTGAAGCTTTCTTT
cdr3_aa: CAWRDNTRGLAEAFF
d_call: NA
j_call: TRBJ1-1
v_call: TRBV30
clone_size: NA

cdr3_nt: TGTGCCACCAGCAGGGGAAGTGGGACAGGGTCCCCCGGGGAGCTGTTTTTT
cdr3_aa: CATSRGSGTGSPGELFF
d_call: TRBD1
j_call: TRBJ2-2
v_call: TRBV15
clone_size: NA

cdr3_nt: TGTGCCAGCAGGGGGCTTACATTCCGCAATACGCAGTATTTT
cdr3_aa: CASRGLTFRNTQYF
d_call: NA
j_call: TRBJ2-3
v_call: TRBV27
clone_size: NA

cdr3_nt: TGTGCCAGCAGCTGGACAGGGGGCGGCTACGAGCAGTACTTC
cdr3_aa: CASSWTGGGYEQYF
d_call: TRBD1
j_call: TRBJ2-7
v_call: TRBV7-9
clone_size: NA

cdr3_nt: TGCGCCAGCAGCTTGGGTGTACCTGGGGCCAACGTCCTGACTTTC
cdr3_aa: CASSLGVPGANVLTF
d_call: NA
j_call: TRBJ2-6
v_call: TRBV5-1
clone_size: NA

cdr3_nt: TGTGCCAGCAGTTTCGGACGGAACACCGGGGAGCTGTTTTTT
cdr3_aa: CASSFGRNTGELFF
d_call: NA
j_call: TRBJ2-2
v_call: TRBV6-5
clone_size: NA

cdr3_nt: TGTGCCAGCAGCTTAGCCGACAGAGCGAACACTGAAGCTTTCTTT
cdr3_aa: CASSLADRANTEAFF
d_call: NA
j_call: TRBJ1-1
v_call: TRBV7-2
clone_size: NA

cdr3_nt: TGTGCCAGCAGTCGAGGGGTCCCCTCCTACGAGCAGTACTTC
cdr3_aa: CASSRGVPSYEQYF
d_call: NA
j_call: TRBJ2-7
v_call: TRBV2
clone_size: NA

cdr3_nt: TGTGCCATCAGGGGGGACAGGAGCTCCTACGAGCAGTACTTC
cdr3_aa: CAIRGDRSSYEQYF
d_call: TRBD1
j_call: TRBJ2-7
v_call: TRBV10-3
clone_size: once

cdr3_nt: TGTGCCAGCAGCTTGGGGGGACAGCGGAACACCGGGGAGCTGTTTTTT
cdr3_aa: CASSLGGQRNTGELFF
d_call: TRBD1
j_call: TRBJ2-2
v_call: TRBV5-4
clone_size: NA

cdr3_nt: TGTGCCAGCAGCTTGGGGCTTACTAACTATGGCTACACCTTC
cdr3_aa: CASSLGLTNYGYTF
d_call: NA
j_call: TRBJ1-2
v_call: TRBV7-2
clone_size: NA

cdr3_nt: TGTGCCAGCAGTGAATACATGAACACTGAAGCTTTCTTT
cdr3_aa: CASSEYMNTEAFF
d_call: NA
j_call: TRBJ1-1
v_call: TRBV2
clone_size: NA

cdr3_nt: TGTGCCATCGCAGAGCTAGCGGGAGACCCCGGTAGCACAGATACGCAGTATTTT
cdr3_aa: CAIAELAGDPGSTDTQYF
d_call: TRBD2
j_call: TRBJ2-3
v_call: TRBV10-3
clone_size: NA

cdr3_nt: TGCGCCAGCAGCTTCGCCTCGAACACTGAAGCTTTCTTT
cdr3_aa: CASSFASNTEAFF
d_call: NA
j_call: TRBJ1-1
v_call: TRBV5-1
clone_size: NA

cdr3_nt: TGTGCCAGCAGTGAAGCGACATGGTCCTACGAGCAGTACTTC
cdr3_aa: CASSEATWSYEQYF
d_call: NA
j_call: TRBJ2-7
v_call: TRBV6-1
clone_size: NA